This T cell receptor beta chain was obtained from a study of long-term antiretroviral therapy in people with HIV. Researchers ran immunoSEQ v3.0 at survey level. Assay: immunoSEQ multiplex PCR; the TCRdb copy retains only in-frame clones and omits some. Of 17,000 or so clones listed, 60% to 80% are singletons. The CDR3 covers 15 residues. With 4 bases clipped from V and 4 bases from J, the junction kept 6 bases outside the gene matches. Germline-derived CDR1 and CDR2 are LNHDA and SQIVND (reference sequence). The TCR sequence derives from a man younger than 45 with HIV. V is TRBV19 and J is TRBJ1-5, with 8 bases identical to TRBD1. The sample in question was unsorted PBMCs, obtained less than 2.2 years before starting antiretroviral therapy. The CDR3 bases are TGTGCCAGTAGTACTGGGACAGGCTATAATCAGCCCCAGCATTTT. The encoded protein is CASSTGTGYNQPQHF.